A single T cell receptor (beta chain) is shown here with its context. Its binding antigen is unknown. No per-base quality is available; no much larger clone lies one base away. The data were taken from a study of Ad26.COV2.S vaccination and SARS-CoV-2 variants (dated by TCRdb to the early 2020s). With respect to the entire study: Vaccine-arm donors came from COV1001, a multicentre, randomized, double-blind, placebo-controlled phase I-IIa trial of Ad26.COV2.S in healthy adults. The specificity and breadth of SARS-CoV-2-reactive T cell receptors after Ad26.COV2.S vaccination were assessed by TCRbeta repertoire sequencing. Participants in the trial were split at random into five groups of five each, receiving low-dose or high-dose Ad26.COV2.S once or twice, or else placebo on both occasions. Dosing of Ad26.COV2.S was intramuscular, at either 5x10^10 or 1x10^11 viral particles, delivered as one shot or as two shots spaced 56 days apart. Throughout the experiments and outcome assessment, investigators stayed blinded to trial group allocation. A total of 32 samples were included in the TCR-sequenced set, comprising roughly 19 Ad26.COV2.S vaccine recipients, 5 placebo recipients and 8 SARS-CoV-2 convalescent individuals.

Study-wide findings and limitations: Comparing responses between vaccine doses or regimens was not something the study was powered to do. Vaccine and placebo recipients had similar non-spike TCR breadth, a finding consistent with the vaccine containing only spike. Higher spike-specific TCR breadth was observed in Ad26.COV2.S recipients than in placebo recipients (P = 0.0014). The authors noted that the TCR breadth and depth analyses may have underestimated total T cell responses. Substantial breadth of spike-specific CD8+ and CD4+ T cell responses was reported after vaccination.

V loses 3 bases, J loses 3 bases, and the germline ends lie 18 bases apart. CDR1 MNHEY and CDR2 SMNVEV are derived from the germline V gene (reference sequence). From cysteine to phenylalanine, the CDR3 is 17 amino acids long. Only the CDR3 region is kept as DNA, spanning 51 bases read in frame from base 1. Taken with the paper, the label for treatment or condition translates to: 19 received Ad26.COV2.S at low or high dose, single or two shots; roughly five received placebo; per-sample allocation not given. For vaccine and placebo recipients, the sequenced repertoires came from samples collected on day 63 after the first injection. Cohort 1b enrolled some 25 adults aged 18-55 years at a single site in Boston, USA, between 29 July and 7 August 2020. Ad26.COV2.S was a replication-incompetent adenovirus type 26 vector expressing a prefusion-stabilized SARS-CoV-2 spike protein from the original Wuhan strain.

The immunoSEQ Assay was the method used to sequence TCRbeta CDR3 regions. After extraction, genomic DNA underwent amplification by bias-controlled multiplex PCR, followed by high-throughput sequencing. Turning to the authors' computational methods: Collapsing and filtering of sequences were performed to quantify the absolute abundance of each unique TCRbeta CDR3 region. Usable DNA was measured by amplifying reference genes present in all nucleated cells, and TCRbeta template counts were normalized to that usable DNA to estimate T cell fraction. Repertoire TCRs were annotated as SARS-CoV-2-specific by exact matching of V gene, CDR3 amino acid sequence and J gene to a known reactive TCR set. The reference SARS-CoV-2 TCR set was derived from MIRA and filtered for enrichment in COVID-19-positive ImmuneCODE repertoires, a step that removed public or cross-reactive TCRs. Based on the MIRA antigens, annotated TCRs were further analysed at the level of specific ORF or position within ORF. Breadth was defined as annotated unique rearrangements over total unique productive rearrangements; depth was the summed frequency of those rearrangements. Two-sided Wilcoxon rank-sum tests were applied when comparing TCR breadth between groups. TCRdb's version of the immuneACCESS table is confined to in-frame rearrangements and falls short of the full clone set. An unresolved V gene accounts for under half of the shortfall where checked; the remainder is of unknown origin. That table supplies the V and J calls and clone size; D and trimming were determined from the DNA. In this sample the table shows approximately 460,000 clones, about nine tenths of which occur a single time. The leading ten clones occupy over 1.5% of the sample.

This chain is built from TRBV27 and TRBJ1-5; a weak D assignment points to TRBD1 (5 bases agree). This TCR was recovered from a person aged 18-65 years who received the Ad26.COV2.S COVID-19 vaccine or a placebo. Sequenced material: peripheral blood, taken in a trial of Ad26.COV2.S vaccine versus placebo. In nucleotides, the sequence is TGTGCCAGCAGTTTGACTGGGGCAATGGGACCCAATCAGCCCCAGCATTTT. It specifies CASSLTGAMGPNQPQHF.